One sample yielded the 21 T cell receptor beta chains listed below, sequenced in a study of human thymus T cells. Sequenced by immunoSEQ multiplex PCR; TCRdb stores in-frame clones only, minus some. In the table there are about 50,000 clones, approximately 95% of which are singletons. The sequencing sample was made of blood. The receptors originated from a girl less than two years old with a congenital heart defect but otherwise immunologically healthy.

J is TRBJ1-2 and V is TRBV30; D unclear. Trimming pared 4 bases from V and 2 bases from J, leaving 17 bases between. The CDR3 totals 15 residues. Germline CDR1 is GTSNPN and CDR2 is SVGIG (reference sequence). The CDR3 here is CAWTLIRTRNYGYTF. The CDR3 coding sequence is TGTGCCTGGACCCTCATACGTACCAGGAACTATGGCTACACCTTC.

The V and J genes are TRBV6-1 and TRBJ2-5; TRBD1 matches 10 bases. Germline assignment: CDR1 MNHNS and CDR2 SASEGT. The V segment lost 6 bases and the J segment 3 bases; nucleotides outside the gene matches: 1. The CDR3 is 13 amino acids. Written as DNA, the CDR3 is TGTGCCAGCAGGGACAGGGGGGAAGAGACCCAGTACTTC. Protein product: CASRDRGEETQYF.

CDR3 region: CASSRYRTTNEKLFF. As DNA, the CDR3 is TGTGCCAGCAGTCGGTACAGGACAACTAATGAAAAACTGTTTTTT. The chain uses TRBV27 and TRBJ1-4; TRBD1 might be the D (5 bases). CDR1 MNHEY and CDR2 SMNVEV come from the germline V gene (reference sequence). Trimming took 5 bases from V and 0 from J, leaving 10 bases between them. The CDR3 runs 15 residues.

The chain links TRBV7-9 to TRBJ2-7; 11 bases are shared with TRBD1. Germline values: CDR1 SEHNR, CDR2 FQNEAQ (reference sequence). CDR3 length: 19 amino acids. Trimming cost V 4 bases and J 6 bases; bases outside gene matches: 20. The CDR3 DNA sequence: TGTGCCAGCAGCTCCCGCGAACGTTTTGGGGACAGGGGGTCCCTCGAGCAGTACTTC. Its translation: CASSSRERFGDRGSLEQYF.

V is TRBV6-5 and J is TRBJ2-7; 9 nucleotides agree with TRBD1. The CDR3 loop spans 15 amino acids. Germline V gives CDR1 MNHEY, CDR2 SVGAGI. V shed 0 bases and J 0 bases; nucleotides not matched to a gene: 0. CDR3 nucleotide sequence: TGTGCCAGCAGTTACTCGACAGGGGGCTCCTACGAGCAGTACTTC. It codes for CASSYSTGGSYEQYF.

The rearrangement joins TRBV6-6 to TRBJ2-7, with 8 bases fitting TRBD2. The trim removed 4 bases at V and 0 bases at J, leaving 5 bases unmatched. Germline V gene data show CDR1 as MNHNY and CDR2 as SVGAGI (reference sequence). The CDR3 runs to 15 residues. The CDR3 region has the DNA TGTGCCAGCAGTTTAGCGGGAATCGGCTCCTACGAGCAGTACTTC. It translates to CASSLAGIGSYEQYF.

The CDR3 region has the DNA TGTGCCAGCAGCTTAAGGGGCAGTCCAACGGGACAGAGGGGAGAGACCCAGTACTTC. Encoded protein: CASSLRGSPTGQRGETQYF. The chain carries TRBV7-8 and TRBJ2-5, with 7 bases aligning to TRBD1. Per germline, CDR1 SGHVS and CDR2 FQNEAQ. This CDR3 is 19 amino acids long. The junction had 19 bases not matched to a gene; V was cut back by 2 bases and J by 4 bases.

V usage is TRBV14 and J usage is TRBJ1-3; 7 bases map to TRBD1. Germline loops: CDR1 SGHDN, CDR2 FVKESK. CDR3 length equals 16 residues. Unmatched junction bases numbered 5, after V lost 3 bases and J lost 0 bases. The CDR3 DNA follows: TGTGCCAGCAGCCATGCGGGACAGATCTCTGGAAACACCATATATTTT. Protein sequence: CASSHAGQISGNTIYF.

DNA for the CDR3: TGTGCCTGGAGTGCCTGGCGTGGCGGGAGCACAGATACGCAGTATTTT. This sequence encodes CAWSAWRGGSTDTQYF. The chain couples TRBV30 to TRBJ2-3; tentative D call: TRBD2 (5 bases). The V end lost 1 base, the J end lost 0 bases, and 14 bases lay between the germline ends. The CDR3 has 16 amino acids. The germline V gene has CDR1 GTSNPN and CDR2 SVGIG (reference sequence). Filled out from reference TRBV30 and TRBJ2-3, the complete variable domain reads SQTIHQWPATLVQPVGSPLSLECTVEGTSNPNLYWYRQAAGRGLQLLFYSVGIGQISSEVPQNLSASRPQDRQFILSSKKLLLSDSGFYLCAWSAWRGGSTDTQYFGPGTRLTVL.

The chain joins TRBV14 to TRBJ1-5; possibly TRBD1 for D (6 bases). The CDR3 sequence is 14 residues long. The V gene's germline CDR1 is SGHDN and CDR2 FVKESK. V was cut by 6 bases and J by 4 bases, with 13 bases left in between. The CDR3 bases are TGTGCCAGCAGACACAGGGTCGGGAATCAGCCCCAGCATTTT. Protein product: CASRHRVGNQPQHF.

This chain joins TRBV10-3 and TRBJ2-5; D is perhaps TRBD2 (6 bases). The CDR3 sequence is 16 residues long. Per the germline V gene, CDR1 is ENHRY and CDR2 is SYGVKD. Trimming removed 3 bases from V and 3 bases from J, with 17 bases in between. CDR3 nucleotides: TGTGCCATCAGTGATCGGGTCGACACGGGAGAAGAGACCCAGTACTTC. It translates to CAISDRVDTGEETQYF.

The chain employs TRBV19 and TRBJ1-4; no clear D. The CDR3 extends over 13 amino acids. Germline V gene data show CDR1 as LNHDA and CDR2 as SQIVND (reference sequence). With 11 bases removed from V and 4 bases from J, the gap between germline ends came to 14 bases. CDR3 sequence (DNA): TGTGCCTCCTGCCAGCTAAATAATGAAAAACTGTTTTTT. Encoded protein: CASCQLNNEKLFF.

The chain employs TRBV4-1 and TRBJ1-2, with TRBD1 as a possible D gene (5 bases). Deletions cut 4 bases from V and 7 bases from J, with 13 bases between. This CDR3 is built from 13 residues. Germline V lookup: CDR1 MGHRA, CDR2 YSYEKL. Written as DNA, the CDR3 is TGCGCCAGCAGCCGGACGGACACGGGTGGCTACACCTTC. This gives the protein CASSRTDTGGYTF.

As DNA, the CDR3 is TGTGCCAGCAGTGGGGACTACCAAGAGACCCAGTACTTC. Translated: CASSGDYQETQYF. The chain combines TRBV6-5 with TRBJ2-5; TRBD2 is a possible D gene (6 bases). Per germline, CDR1 MNHEY and CDR2 SVGAGI. The CDR3 is 13 residues long. V was shortened by 5 bases and J by 0 bases, with 7 bases between the two germline ends.

The CDR3 is CASSYTPVGGGETQYF. The CDR3 DNA reads TGTGCCAGCAGTTACACCCCGGTCGGGGGTGGGGAGACCCAGTACTTC. V is TRBV6-5 and J is TRBJ2-5; a weak D match, TRBD2 (6 bases). Germline values: CDR1 MNHEY, CDR2 SVGAGI. CDR3 length: 16 amino acids. V gave up 2 bases and J gave up 5 bases, with 18 bases separating them.

The rearrangement joins TRBV27 to TRBJ1-4; a weak D match, TRBD1 (6 bases). This CDR3 spans 16 amino acids. Germline CDR1 is MNHEY and CDR2 is SMNVEV (reference sequence). V was shortened by 5 bases and J by 1 base, with 14 bases between the two germline ends. The CDR3, as DNA: TGTGCCAGCAGTAACCAGGGGAAAGGAACTAATGAAAAACTGTTTTTT. It codes for CASSNQGKGTNEKLFF.

The V and J genes are TRBV7-2 and TRBJ2-7, with D unclear. CDR3 length: 15 residues. Germline V gene lookup returns CDR1 SGHTA and CDR2 FQGNSA. Trimming took 0 bases from V and 2 from J, leaving 11 bases between them. The CDR3 loop reads CASSLAPGVTYEQYF. CDR3 DNA sequence: TGTGCCAGCAGCTTAGCTCCAGGCGTGACCTACGAGCAGTACTTC.

The J gene is TRBJ2-7, the V gene TRBV11-2; D is possibly TRBD2 (5 bases). Germline CDR1 SGHAT, CDR2 FQNNGV. The V and J ends lost 6 bases and 2 bases respectively, with 8 bases between them. The length of the CDR3 is 12 residues. In DNA form, the CDR3 reads TGTGCCAGCAGTACTAGGGCCTACGAGCAGTACTTC. Its protein is CASSTRAYEQYF.

This clone showed up just once. The chain carries TRBV7-2 and TRBJ2-5; D is perhaps TRBD1 or TRBD2 (6 bases each). Between the trimmed V and J ends, which lost 5 bases and 1 base, there was a span of 14 bases. Germline values: CDR1 SGHTA, CDR2 FQGNSA. This CDR3 is 15 amino acids long. CDR3 amino acids: CASSPGGTVQETQYF. CDR3 nucleotide sequence: TGTGCCAGCAGCCCCGGGGGCACAGTCCAAGAGACCCAGTACTTC. The whole variable domain, remainder taken from reference TRBV7-2 and TRBJ2-5, is GAGVSQSPSNKVTEKGKDVELRCDPISGHTALYWYRQSLGQGLEFLIYFQGNSAPDKSGLPSDRFSAERTGGSVSTLTIQRTQQEDSAVYLCASSPGGTVQETQYFGPGTRLLVL.

The CDR3 reads CASSLDRVGYTF. In DNA form, the CDR3 reads TGCGCCAGCAGCTTAGACAGGGTCGGCTACACCTTC. The chain joins TRBV5-1 to TRBJ1-2, with 7 bases lining up with TRBD1. The V and J ends lost 2 bases and 8 bases, in that order; junction bases with no gene match: 3. Germline CDR1 is SGHRS and CDR2 is YFSETQ. The CDR3 consists of 12 residues.

This clone was recorded once. This chain connects TRBV2 to TRBJ2-1, with D possibly matching TRBD2 (6 bases). Germline CDR1 reads SNHLY; CDR2 reads FYNNEI. This CDR3 has 14 amino acids. With 4 bases removed from V and 4 bases from J, the gap between germline ends came to 11 bases. CDR3 in amino acids: CASSASGGYNEQFF. In DNA form, the CDR3 reads TGTGCCAGCAGTGCCAGCGGAGGGTACAATGAGCAGTTCTTC.